The next 26 T cell receptor beta chains were all read from a single sample in a study of shared clonotypes between healthy human individuals. Data came from immunoSEQ multiplex PCR; TCRdb stores just in-frame clones and leaves some out. The table includes 1 million to 1.3 million clones, 75% to 85% detected once. Sample: memory CD4+ T cells from PBMCs. As to subset: CD45RA-negative fraction. These receptor sequences come from a man in his late teens or twenties in good health. Some clones in this sample may be carry-over from other donors' samples.

The chain recombines TRBV10-3 with TRBJ1-1, with D hard to call. From germline, CDR1 is ENHRY and CDR2 SYGVKD. There are 15 residues in the CDR3. The V gene lost 6 bases and the J gene lost 2 bases, with 16 bases spanning the gap. CDR3 nucleotides: TGTGCCATCAGGCCGAGACTGTCCAACAACACTGAAGCTTTCTTT. The encoded protein is CAIRPRLSNNTEAFF.

This clone was seen a few times. The genes are TRBV7-3 and TRBJ1-1, with 8 bases aligning to TRBD1. J was trimmed by 0 bases and V by 5 bases; bases with no gene match: 11. CDR1 and CDR2 (germline): SGHTA, FQGTGA. The CDR3 totals 17 residues. The CDR3 coding sequence is TGTGCCAGCAGCCGACAGGGGAGTCCCGGCATGAACACTGAAGCTTTCTTT. Protein sequence: CASSRQGSPGMNTEAFF.

This chain joins TRBV27 and TRBJ2-5, with TRBD1 identical over 12 bases. Trimming removed 3 bases from V and 7 bases from J; junction bases left unmatched: 6. The CDR3 length is 15 residues. The germline CDR1 and CDR2 sequences are MNHEY and SMNVEV (reference sequence). The DNA of the CDR3 is TGTGCCAGCAGTTTTGGGGACAGGGGGCGGGGGACCCAGTACTTC. Its translation is CASSFGDRGRGTQYF.

The CDR3 protein is CASSQRGQGGHGYTF. The CDR3 region has the DNA TGCGCCAGCAGCCAAAGGGGGCAGGGAGGCCATGGCTACACCTTC. The rearrangement uses TRBV4-3 and TRBJ1-2; 7 bases map to TRBD1. This CDR3 has 15 residues. Germline loops: CDR1 LGHNA, CDR2 YSLEER. V lost 2 bases, J lost 6 bases, and 9 bases stayed unmatched.

Note on this clone: A far larger clone is one nucleotide away, so this likely arose from a read error. Other DNA sequences in the same sample also yield this CDR3. This chain connects TRBV30 to TRBJ1-2; no clear D gene. CDR3 size: 12 residues. Germline V gives CDR1 GTSNPN, CDR2 SVGIG (reference sequence). The V end lost 1 base, the J end lost 7 bases, and 10 bases lay between the germline ends. The CDR3 DNA reads as TGTGCCTGGAGTGGGACTGCTAGTGGCTACACCTTC. Translated: CAWSGTASGYTF.

In this sample, this clone turned up once. The V and J genes are TRBV28 and TRBJ1-2; no firm D call. CDR3 length: 14 residues. Trimming stripped 2 bases from V and 8 bases from J, with 15 bases between. Germline V gene data show CDR1 as MDHEN and CDR2 as SYDVKM. CDR3 nucleotides: TGTGCCAGCAGTTTAACAACGGCAGCGGGGGGCTACACCTTC. It translates to CASSLTTAAGGYTF.

The chain recombines TRBV7-2 with TRBJ2-1; 12 bases line up with TRBD2. This CDR3 has 15 amino acids. Losses at the gene ends were 5 bases for V and 5 bases for J; bases not matched to a gene: 4. Per the germline V gene, CDR1 is SGHTA and CDR2 is FQGNSA. The CDR3 bases are TGTGCCAGCAGCCTGAGACTAGCGGGGGACAATGAGCAGTTCTTC. This gives the protein CASSLRLAGDNEQFF. Full variable domain (missing parts from reference TRBV7-2 and TRBJ2-1): GAGVSQSPSNKVTEKGKDVELRCDPISGHTALYWYRQSLGQGLEFLIYFQGNSAPDKSGLPSDRFSAERTGGSVSTLTIQRTQQEDSAVYLCASSLRLAGDNEQFFGPGTRLTVL.

The chain carries TRBV6-6 and TRBJ1-1, with unresolved D. V was cut by 4 bases and J by 1 base, with 16 bases left in between. Germline V gives CDR1 MNHNY, CDR2 SVGAGI (reference sequence). CDR3 length equals 16 residues. CDR3 bases: TGTGCCAGCAGTTCCAGCCGACTCCTATCGAACACTGAAGCTTTCTTT. Translating it yields CASSSSRLLSNTEAFF.

This clone was counted many times. This chain connects TRBV20-1 to TRBJ1-1, with D uncertain. The CDR3 extends over 11 amino acids. The V gene's germline CDR1 is DFQATT and CDR2 SNEGSKA (reference sequence). V lost 6 bases to trimming and J lost 5 bases, with 10 bases between them. The CDR3 DNA reads TGCAGTGCAGAGATGGGAACTGAAGCTTTCTTT. Residues: CSAEMGTEAFF.

This sequence joins TRBV29-1 and TRBJ2-3; D is perhaps TRBD2 (7 bases). The CDR3 runs to 13 residues. V lost 7 bases to trimming and J lost 1 base, with 12 bases between them. Germline lookup yields CDR1 SQVTM and CDR2 ANQGSEA. CDR3 DNA: TGCAGCGGCTTAGGGGGGGGCACAGATACGCAGTATTTT. It yields the protein CSGLGGGTDTQYF.

This CDR3 reads CAWSERGRTTFNSPLHF. Here the CDR3 DNA reads TGTGCCTGGAGTGAAAGGGGCCGGACAACCTTTAATTCACCCCTCCACTTT. The chain combines TRBV30 with TRBJ1-6, with a tentative D call TRBD1 (5 bases). Trimming stripped 1 base from V and 6 bases from J, with 19 bases between. The CDR3 contains 17 residues. Germline CDR1 GTSNPN, CDR2 SVGIG (reference sequence).

This chain connects TRBV28 to TRBJ2-2; possibly TRBD1 for D (6 bases). CDR3 length: 14 amino acids. The V end was cut by 4 bases, the J end by 7 bases, with 13 bases between. Germline V gene sequence: CDR1 MDHEN, CDR2 SYDVKM. The CDR3 region has the DNA TGTGCCAGCAGTTCCCCAGCAGGGGACGGGGAGCTGTTTTTT. Its protein product is CASSSPAGDGELFF.

The chain combines TRBV18 with TRBJ2-1; the D gene is possibly TRBD2 (6 bases). This CDR3 region has 15 residues. The germline V and J ends were trimmed by 2 bases and 6 bases, with 14 bases remaining between them. Germline CDR1 is KGHSH and CDR2 is LQKENI. This CDR3 is CASSPAGLNGNEQFF. The CDR3 region has the DNA TGTGCCAGCTCACCAGCAGGACTAAACGGCAATGAGCAGTTCTTC.

V and J are TRBV18 and TRBJ1-2; D is ambiguous. CDR1 is KGHSH and CDR2 is LQKENI in the germline V gene. The CDR3 runs to 14 residues. The V and J ends lost 6 bases and 0 bases respectively, with 11 bases between them. For the CDR3, the DNA is TGTGCCAGCTCGCTTAACCAAGCTAACTATGGCTACACCTTC. Translating gives CASSLNQANYGYTF.

This chain links TRBV18 with TRBJ2-7; tentatively, D is TRBD1 or TRBD2 (5 bases each). V was shortened by 6 bases and J by 3 bases, with 12 bases between the two germline ends. The CDR3 runs to 13 residues. CDR1 is KGHSH and CDR2 is LQKENI in the germline V gene. The CDR3 reads CASSPGRFYEQYF. The CDR3 bases are TGTGCCAGCTCGCCGGGACGATTCTACGAGCAGTACTTC.

This rearrangement joins TRBV2 to TRBJ1-2, with D possibly TRBD1 on 5 matching bases. The germline gives CDR1 SNHLY, CDR2 FYNNEI. Trimming took off 6 bases at V and 5 bases at J, with 19 bases between the two ends. The CDR3 totals 15 residues. The CDR3 protein is CASRVGRGAYYGYTF. The DNA of the CDR3 is TGTGCCAGCAGGGTCGGGAGGGGCGCTTATTATGGCTACACCTTC.

The chain recombines TRBV6-5 with TRBJ2-7; D possibly corresponds to TRBD2 (5 bases). Germline lookup yields CDR1 MNHEY and CDR2 SVGAGI. The V and J ends lost 7 bases and 1 base respectively, with 11 bases between them. The CDR3 runs to 13 residues. The chain's CDR3 is CASMGRISYEQYF. CDR3 nucleotide sequence: TGTGCCAGCATGGGGAGAATATCCTACGAGCAGTACTTC.

With respect to this clone: A far larger clone lies a single base away; this is likely a read error. The chain has TRBV30 and TRBJ1-4, with unresolved D. V was pared by 4 bases and J by 8 bases, with 17 bases between. Germline V CDR1 and CDR2: GTSNPN, SVGIG (reference sequence). The CDR3 contains 14 residues. CDR3 DNA sequence: TGTGCCTGGACCGCAGGTCCCGCCGGGGAAAAACTGTTTTTT. Translated: CAWTAGPAGEKLFF.

This chain connects TRBV5-4 to TRBJ2-5; TRBD2 matches at 7 bases. The CDR3 is made up of 16 amino acids. The germline gives CDR1 SGHNT, CDR2 YYREEE (reference sequence). The V and J ends lost 3 bases and 3 bases, in that order; junction bases with no gene match: 11. CDR3 region: CASSSRQAGVEETQYF. The CDR3 DNA sequence: TGTGCCAGCAGCTCTCGGCAGGCGGGAGTAGAAGAGACCCAGTACTTC.

The chain couples TRBV7-3 to TRBJ1-1, with no clear D. The germline CDR1 and CDR2 sequences are SGHTA and FQGTGA. The CDR3 sequence is 13 residues long. The V end lost 5 bases, the J end lost 4 bases, and 11 bases lay between the germline ends. Here the CDR3 DNA reads TGTGCCAGCAGCACCGCTGGGAGCACTGAAGCTTTCTTT. Translation: CASSTAGSTEAFF.

This sequence joins TRBV27 and TRBJ1-5, with D perhaps TRBD1 (6 bases). The germline V gene encodes CDR1 MNHEY and CDR2 SMNVEV (reference sequence). Trimming cost V 2 bases and J 1 base, with 9 bases left between them. The CDR3 loop spans 15 amino acids. CDR3 sequence (DNA): TGTGCCAGCAGTTTAAACAGGGTCAGCAATCAGCCCCAGCATTTT. Translated: CASSLNRVSNQPQHF.

This sequence joins TRBV30 and TRBJ1-1; D unresolved. CDR3 length: 11 residues. Trimming stripped 5 bases from V and 5 bases from J, with 9 bases between. Germline CDR1 and CDR2: GTSNPN and SVGIG (reference sequence). CDR3 nucleotide sequence: TGTGCCTGGGTGGGGTCGACTGAAGCTTTCTTT. It specifies CAWVGSTEAFF.

This clone was detected a few times. V usage is TRBV2 and J usage is TRBJ1-5; D gene ambiguous. CDR3 length: 13 residues. Trimming removed 8 bases at V and 6 bases at J, with 14 bases between. Per the germline V gene, CDR1 is SNHLY and CDR2 is FYNNEI. CDR3 nucleotide sequence: TGTGCCAGCGGGATTCAGGACTTTCAGCCCCAGCATTTT. It encodes CASGIQDFQPQHF.

The chain combines TRBV15 with TRBJ1-4, with D possibly TRBD1 on 5 matching bases. V lost 5 bases and J lost 8, with 24 bases in between. Germline V gene lookup returns CDR1 LNHNV and CDR2 YYDKDF (reference sequence). This CDR3 has 17 amino acids. The CDR3 region has the DNA TGTGCCACCAGCGGAGTTTTTGCCGGGACTTCGGGAGAAAAACTGTTTTTT. Its protein is CATSGVFAGTSGEKLFF.

This sequence joins TRBV28 and TRBJ1-2; a weak D match, TRBD1 (6 bases). The CDR3 is 14 amino acids. The V and J ends lost 8 bases and 2 bases respectively, with 15 bases between them. Germline V gives CDR1 MDHEN, CDR2 SYDVKM. CDR3 residues: CASRSQGSNYGYTF. The CDR3, as DNA: TGTGCCAGCCGGTCTCAGGGGTCAAACTATGGCTACACCTTC.

The chain joins TRBV5-1 to TRBJ1-2; D unclear. Trimming pared 0 bases from V and 7 bases from J, leaving 13 bases between. The CDR3 length is 14 residues. In germline, CDR1 is SGHRS, CDR2 YFSETQ. CDR3 in DNA: TGCGCCAGCAGCTTGGCCAACTCCGAGAGTGGCTACACCTTC. Residues: CASSLANSESGYTF.